These 25 T cell receptor beta chains were all obtained from the same sample, sequenced in a study of OX40 agonist ivuxolimab in advanced cancers. Clones were read by immunoSEQ multiplex PCR, and TCRdb kept only the in-frame ones, dropping some. Of 80,000 or so clones detected, roughly 92% appear once; the ten largest clones hold over 0.6%. This specimen consisted of CD4+ or CD8+ T cells sorted from blood, obtained in a trial of the OX40 agonist ivuxolimab. The source of these receptors is an adult with an advanced solid tumor such as melanoma, head and neck, liver or kidney cancer.

This clone appeared a few times. V and J are TRBV19 and TRBJ2-7; D possibly corresponds to TRBD2 (6 bases). V shed 7 bases and J shed 6 bases, with 13 bases lying between them. Germline V gene sequence: CDR1 LNHDA, CDR2 SQIVND (reference sequence). The CDR3 totals 12 residues. The CDR3 DNA sequence: TGTGCCAGTACCGGGAGCAGCCGCGAGCAGTACTTC. Its translation: CASTGSSREQYF.

This clone came up a few times. The chain is built from TRBV6-1 and TRBJ1-6, with a tentative D call TRBD1 (5 bases). The CDR3 is 17 amino acids. Trimming cost V 4 bases and J 1 base, with 14 bases left between them. Germline lookup yields CDR1 MNHNS and CDR2 SASEGT. The CDR3 region has the DNA TGTGCCAGCAGTGGGGGACGGGATTGGTCCTATAATTCACCCCTCCACTTT. Protein sequence: CASSGGRDWSYNSPLHF.

The chain has TRBV28 and TRBJ1-2; perhaps TRBD1 as D (5 bases). Germline V gene data show CDR1 as MDHEN and CDR2 as SYDVKM. The V end lost 2 bases, the J end lost 2 bases, and 12 bases lay between the germline ends. The CDR3 spans 15 residues. Here the CDR3 DNA reads TGTGCCAGCAGTTTAAGGGGCCAGGCAAACTATGGCTACACCTTC. Protein product: CASSLRGQANYGYTF.

The table lists this clone with a few counts. The chain employs TRBV11-2 and TRBJ1-1; D is ambiguous. V was shortened by 5 bases and J by 7 bases, with 20 bases between the two germline ends. This CDR3 spans 15 amino acids. In germline, CDR1 is SGHAT, CDR2 FQNNGV. The CDR3 protein is CASSKMGGTTIEAFF. CDR3 DNA: TGTGCCAGCAGCAAGATGGGCGGAACAACGATTGAAGCTTTCTTT.

The gene calls are TRBV6-5 and TRBJ1-1; D is ambiguous. Trimming stripped 8 bases from V and 5 bases from J, with 6 bases between. The CDR3 is 10 amino acids. Looked up from germline, CDR1 is MNHEY and CDR2 is SVGAGI. The CDR3, as DNA: TGTGCCAGCGGCGATACTGAAGCTTTCTTT. It yields the protein CASGDTEAFF.

The V gene is TRBV6-1, the J gene TRBJ1-1; a weak D match, TRBD1 (5 bases). Germline CDR1 reads MNHNS; CDR2 reads SASEGT. V was trimmed by 4 bases and J by 4 bases, leaving 16 bases between them. The CDR3 runs 15 residues. The CDR3 nucleotides are TGTGCCAGCAGTGCCCTGGGGGGTTGGGGCACTGAAGCTTTCTTT. Amino acids: CASSALGGWGTEAFF.

This clone was seen only once. V gene TRBV6-6 combines with J gene TRBJ2-7, with 7 positions matching TRBD2. The V gene end was trimmed by 2 bases and the J gene end by 5 bases; junction bases not matched to a gene: 0. The CDR3 loop spans 12 amino acids. CDR1 is MNHNY and CDR2 is SVGAGI in the germline V gene (reference sequence). The CDR3 sequence: CASSYAGDEQYF. The CDR3 DNA sequence: TGTGCCAGCAGTTACGCGGGGGACGAGCAGTACTTC.

CDR3: CASSPGLSTDTQYF. The CDR3, as DNA: TGTGCCAGCAGCCCGGGACTCAGCACAGATACGCAGTATTTT. J is TRBJ2-3 and V is TRBV6-4; possible D gene TRBD2, 6 bases. Germline V gene data show CDR1 as MRHNA and CDR2 as SNTAGT. The CDR3 runs to 14 residues. V lost 6 bases and J lost 0, with 10 bases in between.

DNA for the CDR3: TGCGCCAGCAGCCCCCCGACGACAGGGACGCAGTATTTT. As protein: CASSPPTTGTQYF. V and J are TRBV5-1 and TRBJ2-3, with 7 bases aligning to TRBD1. The V gene's germline CDR1 is SGHRS and CDR2 YFSETQ. CDR3 length: 13 amino acids. Trimming removed 4 bases from V and 9 bases from J; junction bases left unmatched: 8.

There are a few counts of this clone. The V gene is TRBV6-4, the J gene TRBJ1-6; possibly TRBD1 for D (5 bases). Germline lookup yields CDR1 MRHNA and CDR2 SNTAGT. V lost 6 bases to trimming and J lost 0 bases, with 15 bases between them. The CDR3 extends over 17 amino acids. In DNA, the CDR3 is TGTGCCAGCAGAGGGACGGCTAGGAGCTCCTATAATTCACCCCTCCACTTT. Its protein is CASRGTARSSYNSPLHF.

V and J are TRBV18 and TRBJ2-5; no definite D call. Germline V gene data show CDR1 as KGHSH and CDR2 as LQKENI. V was trimmed by 0 bases and J by 4 bases, leaving 6 bases between them. CDR3 length: 13 amino acids. CDR3 amino acids: CASSPPALETQYF. The CDR3, as DNA: TGTGCCAGCTCACCACCCGCCCTAGAGACCCAGTACTTC.

CDR3 in DNA: TGCGCCAGCAGTGGCCGGGACAGAAATGAAAAACTGTTTTTT. This sequence encodes CASSGRDRNEKLFF. This chain joins TRBV10-2 and TRBJ1-4, with 7 bases aligning to TRBD1. CDR3 length: 14 amino acids. V dropped 4 bases and J dropped 5; count of bases not matched to a gene: 4. The germline V gene encodes CDR1 WSHSY and CDR2 SAAADI.

The V gene is TRBV30, the J gene TRBJ1-5; 7 bases line up with TRBD1. The V segment lost 2 bases and the J segment 8 bases; nucleotides outside the gene matches: 6. CDR1 and CDR2 from the germline V gene are GTSNPN and SVGIG (reference sequence). The CDR3 has 13 amino acids. This chain's CDR3 is CAWSRQGGEPQHF. The CDR3 region has the DNA TGTGCCTGGAGTAGGCAGGGGGGTGAGCCCCAGCATTTT.

The rearrangement uses TRBV6-1 and TRBJ1-3, with D unresolved. The CDR3 runs 15 residues. V gave up 2 bases and J gave up 2 bases, with 10 bases separating them. The germline V gene encodes CDR1 MNHNS and CDR2 SASEGT. CDR3 coding DNA: TGTGCCAGCAGTGAATCTGGCGGACCTGGAAACACCATATATTTT. This codes for CASSESGGPGNTIYF.

The table lists this clone with a count of one. V is TRBV6-1 and J is TRBJ2-1, with D possibly being TRBD2 (5 bases). V was trimmed by 7 bases and J by 7 bases, leaving 8 bases between them. The germline V gene encodes CDR1 MNHNS and CDR2 SASEGT. The CDR3 is 11 amino acids. The CDR3 reads CASTRGNEQFF. The CDR3 DNA reads TGTGCCAGCACTCGGGGAAATGAGCAGTTCTTC.

The rearrangement joins TRBV6-1 to TRBJ1-3; D remains unclear. The V gene's germline CDR1 is MNHNS and CDR2 SASEGT. The CDR3 contains 14 residues. Trimming cost V 6 bases and J 4 bases, with 13 bases left between them. The CDR3 protein is CASSGRAAGNTIYF. The CDR3 DNA reads TGTGCCAGCAGCGGGAGGGCTGCAGGAAACACCATATATTTT.

The chain is built from TRBV2 and TRBJ2-5; D unclear. The ends were cut back, 6 bases at V and 3 bases at J, with 11 bases in the middle. CDR3 size: 13 residues. Germline V gives CDR1 SNHLY, CDR2 FYNNEI. The CDR3 loop reads CASSPDLEETQYF. CDR3 coding DNA: TGTGCCAGCAGCCCCGACTTGGAAGAGACCCAGTACTTC.

The chain carries TRBV5-1 and TRBJ2-7; perhaps TRBD1 as D (5 bases). Trimming took off 0 bases at V and 0 bases at J, with 10 bases between the two ends. CDR3 length: 15 amino acids. CDR1 is SGHRS and CDR2 is YFSETQ in the germline V gene. Written as DNA, the CDR3 is TGCGCCAGCAGCTTGGCCCAGGGTCCCTCCTACGAGCAGTACTTC. It is translated as CASSLAQGPSYEQYF.

CDR3 residues: CSVLNTGELFF. The CDR3 nucleotides read TGCAGCGTACTGAACACCGGGGAGCTGTTTTTT. This chain connects TRBV29-1 to TRBJ2-2; D is ambiguous. The CDR3 runs 11 residues. The V end lost 6 bases, the J end lost 1 base, and 3 bases lay between the germline ends. Per the germline V gene, CDR1 is SQVTM and CDR2 is ANQGSEA.

For the CDR3, the DNA is TGTGCCAGCAGCTTGGACAGGAGGGCCACAGATACGCAGTATTTT. Protein: CASSLDRRATDTQYF. The genes are TRBV5-4 and TRBJ2-3, with D possibly TRBD2 on 6 matching bases. V was clipped by 0 bases and J by 2 bases, with 10 bases between them. The CDR3 has 15 amino acids. Germline V gene sequence: CDR1 SGHNT, CDR2 YYREEE (reference sequence).

This clone was recorded once. The rearrangement uses TRBV30 and TRBJ1-5; D is unclear. V lost 4 bases, J lost 2 bases, and 6 bases lay in between. The CDR3 consists of 12 residues. Germline V gene data show CDR1 as GTSNPN and CDR2 as SVGIG (reference sequence). The chain's CDR3 is CAWKIGNQPQHF. DNA for the CDR3: TGTGCCTGGAAAATTGGCAATCAGCCCCAGCATTTT.

The chain recombines TRBV30 with TRBJ2-6; D is tentatively TRBD1 or TRBD2 (6 bases each). The CDR3 is 13 residues long. Germline-derived CDR1 and CDR2 are GTSNPN and SVGIG (reference sequence). In nucleotides, the CDR3 is TGTGGGGGGGCCAGCTCTGGGGCCAACGTCCTGACTTTC. Translated: CGGASSGANVLTF.

The genes are TRBV11-2 and TRBJ2-1; D is ambiguous. The CDR3 has 14 residues. Trimming stripped 5 bases from V and 4 bases from J, with 12 bases between. Germline CDR1 is SGHAT and CDR2 is FQNNGV. CDR3 residues: CASSPLQAYNEQFF. CDR3 bases: TGTGCCAGCAGCCCTCTCCAGGCTTACAATGAGCAGTTCTTC.

The V gene is TRBV14, the J gene TRBJ2-3; 7 bases agree with TRBD2. V lost 4 bases to trimming and J lost 0 bases; unmatched junction nucleotides: 13. Germline values: CDR1 SGHDN, CDR2 FVKESK. The CDR3 has 18 residues. Here the CDR3 reads CASSPPWGLAGSTDTQYF. As DNA, the CDR3 is TGTGCCAGCAGCCCCCCTTGGGGGTTAGCGGGTAGCACAGATACGCAGTATTTT.

The chain employs TRBV28 and TRBJ1-1; D gene uncertain. CDR1 is MDHEN, CDR2 SYDVKM, per germline. V dropped 3 bases and J dropped 0 bases, with 8 bases sitting between them. The CDR3 has 14 residues. CDR3 loop: CASSFLSLNTEAFF. DNA for the CDR3: TGTGCCAGCAGTTTCCTTAGTTTGAACACTGAAGCTTTCTTT.